This T cell receptor beta chain was observed in a study of cytomegalovirus exposure and HLA in healthy donors. It was with 60 Vbeta and 13 Jbeta primers that the PCR ran. Method: immunoSEQ multiplex PCR; TCRdb's copy keeps in-frame clones and lacks some. The sample shows some 160,000 clones, approximately 79% of them seen only once. Worth noting for this clone: Its antigen is undetermined.

General study points: When the data were analyzed later, several of the most significant clusters appeared to be linked to common viral pathogens. Previous analysis showed most TCR beta V segments were productive about 87% or about 30% of the time.

The receptor was derived from a male donor in good health and CMV-seronegative. Material: PBMCs.

The CDR3 nucleotides read TGCGCCAGCAGCTTGGTGGCTAGCGGCGGGGAGACCCAGTACTTC. Translated: CASSLVASGGETQYF. The chain has TRBV5-1 and TRBJ2-5; 7 bases match TRBD2. This CDR3 spans 15 amino acids. Germline V CDR1 and CDR2: SGHRS, YFSETQ. V shed 0 bases, J shed 5 bases, and the junction held 7 bases outside the gene matches. Using reference TRBV5-1 and TRBJ2-5 for the parts outside the CDR3, the full variable domain is KAGVTQTPRYLIKTRGQQVTLSCSPISGHRSVSWYQQTPGQGLQFLFEYFSETQRNKGNFPGRFSGRQFSNSRSEMNVSTLELGDSALYLCASSLVASGGETQYFGPGTRLLVL.